The 30 T cell receptor beta chains listed next were all sequenced from one sample in a study of blood T cells in healthy people across ages. Sample-barcoded 5' priming and a J-beta primer mix drove a second PCR of roughly 7 to 11 cycles. In TCRdb, the 5' RACE reads were re-called with MiXCR into one record per CDR3 protein. The repertoire holds roughly 1.5 million distinct CDR3 sequences, with 35% to 45% as singletons. The sequencing sample was made of blood. The receptor set was obtained from a woman between 18 and 29 years old in good health.

As to this clonotype: One junction end disagrees with the germline gene, perhaps due to a read error. The chain combines TRBV9 with TRBJ2-7, with 8 bases that match TRBD2. The CDR3 totals 15 residues. Germline-derived CDR1 and CDR2 are SGDLS and YYNGEE. The CDR3: CASSEASSGWYGQYF. CDR3 coding DNA: TGTGCCAGCAGCGAGGCGTCTAGCGGGTGGTACGGGCAGTACTTC.

The J gene is TRBJ1-1, the V gene TRBV12-3 or TRBV12-4; TRBD1 aligns across 8 bases. The V gene end was trimmed by 5 bases and the J gene end by 6 bases; junction bases not matched to a gene: 11. The CDR3 is 15 residues long. CDR3 coding DNA: TGTGCCAGCAGTCCGTATCGCGACAGGGGAGCTGAAGCTTTCTTT. It codes for CASSPYRDRGAEAFF.

This clonotype came up a few times. The chain is built from TRBV7-9 and TRBJ1-6; unclear D gene. The V gene lost 5 bases and the J gene lost 5 bases, with 13 bases spanning the gap. Germline V gene lookup returns CDR1 SEHNR and CDR2 FQNEAQ (reference sequence). The CDR3 has 15 residues. CDR3 nucleotides: TGTGCCAGCAGCCGAGTGGGCCTCGATAATTCACCCCTCCACTTT. Translating it yields CASSRVGLDNSPLHF.

This clonotype was picked up a small number of times. J is TRBJ2-7 and V is TRBV4-1; D is ambiguous. Trimming stripped 4 bases from V and 7 bases from J, with 17 bases between. The germline CDR1 and CDR2 sequences are MGHRA and YSYEKL. The CDR3 sequence is 14 residues long. The CDR3 protein is CASSPFGTDNEQYF. The CDR3 region has the DNA TGCGCCAGCAGCCCGTTCGGTACTGACAATGAGCAGTACTTC.

This clonotype was seen a handful of times. This chain connects TRBV13 to TRBJ1-4; D unresolved. The ends were cut back, 0 bases at V and 6 bases at J, with 5 bases in the middle. CDR1 is PRHDT, CDR2 FYEKMQ, per germline (reference sequence). CDR3 length equals 13 residues. In DNA, the CDR3 is TGTGCCAGCAGCTTAGGCATGGATGAAAAACTGTTTTTT. Translating it yields CASSLGMDEKLFF.

The CDR3 region has the DNA TGTGCCAGCAGTAAAGACATCCATTATACCTACGAGCAGTACTTC. Its protein is CASSKDIHYTYEQYF. V gene TRBV7-2 combines with J gene TRBJ2-7; D call uncertain. CDR1 and CDR2 from the germline V gene are SGHTA and FQGNSA. Trimming pared 6 bases from V and 2 bases from J, leaving 17 bases between. The CDR3 spans 15 residues.

There are many counts of this clonotype. The rearrangement links TRBV20-1 to TRBJ2-4; 7 bases match TRBD1. After removal of 1 base from V and 3 bases from J, the junction contained 0 bases not matched to a gene. The CDR3 covers 13 residues. From germline, CDR1 is DFQATT and CDR2 SNEGSKA (reference sequence). The CDR3 coding sequence is TGCAGTGCTAGAGGGGACAGCAAAAACATTCAGTACTTC. Its translation is CSARGDSKNIQYF.

The genes are TRBV6-5 and TRBJ2-1; 7 bases are shared with TRBD2. The trim removed 0 bases at V and 7 bases at J, leaving 9 bases unmatched. The CDR3 is 16 residues long. The germline V gene has CDR1 MNHEY and CDR2 SVGAGI. The CDR3 coding sequence is TGTGCCAGCAGTTACTCCAGGACTAGTGCTAAGAATGAGCAGTTCTTC. Translation gives CASSYSRTSAKNEQFF.

The gene calls are TRBV7-2 and TRBJ2-3, with D perhaps TRBD1 (6 bases). This CDR3 is built from 16 residues. Germline V lookup: CDR1 SGHTA, CDR2 FQGNSA. Trimming took 5 bases from V and 4 from J, leaving 19 bases between them. The CDR3 sequence: CASSLKQGYKADTQYF. The CDR3 DNA reads as TGTGCCAGCAGCCTAAAACAGGGCTACAAAGCAGATACGCAGTATTTT.

In its sample, this clonotype was seen many times. An end of the junction does not agree with germline; a read error may underlie this. This rearrangement joins TRBV7-9 to TRBJ1-5; 8 bases map to TRBD1. From germline, CDR1 is SEHNR and CDR2 FQNEAQ (reference sequence). The CDR3 loop spans 15 amino acids. CDR3 amino acids: CASSLTGDSNQPQHF. For the CDR3, the DNA is TGCGCCAGCAGCTTGACAGGGGATAGCAATCAGCCCCAGCATTTT.

The chain couples TRBV27 to TRBJ1-2; 8 bases are shared with TRBD1. V lost 10 bases to trimming and J lost 4 bases; unmatched junction nucleotides: 5. The CDR3 is made up of 12 amino acids. Germline lookup yields CDR1 MNHEY and CDR2 SMNVEV (reference sequence). This CDR3 reads CATLTGAYGYTF. As DNA, the CDR3 is TGTGCCACCCTGACAGGGGCCTATGGCTACACCTTC.

This clonotype was picked up a small number of times. The chain is built from TRBV25-1 and TRBJ2-5; TRBD1 is a possible D gene (6 bases). Matching the DNA end better, TRBJ2-7 makes the J call doubtful. Germline CDR1 reads MGHDK; CDR2 reads SYGVNS. The CDR3 consists of 15 residues. The CDR3 coding sequence is TGTGCCAGCAGTGAACCGTCCAGGGGAATTTACGAGCAGTACTTC. Translation: CASSEPSRGIYEQYF.

A word on this clonotype: A read error may account for a junction end that differs from germline. The gene calls are TRBV12-3 or TRBV12-4 and TRBJ2-1; D not resolved. The CDR3 is made up of 12 amino acids. The CDR3 DNA follows: TGTGCCAGCATTAACAGAAACAATGGGCAGTTCTTC. Translating it yields CASINRNNGQFF.

The chain combines TRBV4-3 with TRBJ2-7; 9 bases line up with TRBD2. V was clipped by 3 bases and J by 3 bases; unmatched bases: 6. Germline CDR1 reads LGHNA; CDR2 reads YSLEER. The CDR3 runs 15 residues. The CDR3 bases are TGCGCCAGCAGCCAGGGGACTAGCAGGAGCTACGAGCAGTACTTC. Its protein product is CASSQGTSRSYEQYF.

This clonotype has a handful of counts. The chain links TRBV11-2 to TRBJ2-3; the D gene is possibly TRBD1 (5 bases). V lost 4 bases to trimming and J lost 8 bases, with 19 bases between them. This CDR3 contains 15 residues. Germline V gene data show CDR1 as SGHAT and CDR2 as FQNNGV. Here the CDR3 reads CASSSPRSPQGTQYF. CDR3 nucleotide sequence: TGTGCCAGCAGCTCCCCCAGAAGTCCTCAGGGTACGCAGTATTTT. The whole variable domain, remainder taken from reference TRBV11-2 and TRBJ2-3, is EAGVAQSPRYKIIEKRQSVAFWCNPISGHATLYWYQQILGQGPKLLIQFQNNGVVDDSQLPKDRFSAERLKGVDSTLKIQPAKLEDSAVYLCASSSPRSPQGTQYFGPGTRLTVL.

This clonotype was seen more than once but under ten times. This chain links TRBV6-2 or TRBV6-3 with TRBJ2-1; 11 bases are a match to TRBD2. This CDR3 is built from 17 residues. Germline V lookup: CDR1 MNHEY, CDR2 SVGEGT. Losses at the gene ends were 2 bases for V and 1 base for J; bases not matched to a gene: 4. The CDR3 nucleotides read TGTGCCAGCAGTTACCCGACTAGCGGGGATTCCTACAATGAGCAGTTCTTC. As protein: CASSYPTSGDSYNEQFF.

The chain couples TRBV5-6 to TRBJ2-7; perhaps D is TRBD1 or TRBD2 (5 bases each). This CDR3 comprises 13 residues. CDR1 and CDR2 (germline): SGHDT, YYEEEE. The V gene lost 8 bases and the J gene lost 1 base, with 13 bases spanning the gap. CDR3 DNA sequence: TGTGCCAGTCATTCGGGGCCTTCCTACGAGCAGTACTTC. Amino acids: CASHSGPSYEQYF.

The rearrangement links TRBV27 to TRBJ2-7; TRBD2 aligns across 7 bases. The germline V gene encodes CDR1 MNHEY and CDR2 SMNVEV (reference sequence). The CDR3 sequence is 15 residues long. The V and J ends lost 8 bases and 5 bases, in that order; junction bases with no gene match: 15. CDR3 residues: CASASRLASLHEQYF. The CDR3 DNA sequence: TGTGCCAGCGCTTCGAGACTAGCCTCCCTCCACGAGCAGTACTTC.

This clonotype was counted only a few times. The chain couples TRBV6-5 to TRBJ2-3; no definite D call. Germline CDR1 MNHEY, CDR2 SVGAGI. V lost 0 bases to trimming and J lost 2 bases, with 12 bases between them. The CDR3 contains 16 residues. In DNA form, the CDR3 reads TGTGCCAGCAGTTACTCGACCATACCCTCCACAGATACGCAGTATTTT. Protein product: CASSYSTIPSTDTQYF.

This clonotype was seen once. Given a much more abundant clone one base away, this may be a read error. This chain uses TRBV6-6 with TRBJ1-2, with 8 nucleotides matching TRBD1. CDR3 length equals 15 residues. Germline V CDR1 and CDR2: MNHNY, SVGAGI (reference sequence). The CDR3 region is CASTNGQGERDGCTF. As DNA, the CDR3 is TGTGCCAGCACCAACGGACAGGGAGAACGAGATGGCTGCACCTTC.

As concerns this clonotype: The junction does not match germline at one end; this may be a read error. The J gene is TRBJ2-1, the V gene TRBV20-1, with D unresolved. From germline, CDR1 is DFQATT and CDR2 SNEGSKA (reference sequence). The length of the CDR3 is 14 residues. CDR3 amino acids: CSVRAGAYYNEQFF. CDR3 nucleotides: TGCAGTGTTAGAGCAGGAGCCTACTACAATGAGCAGTTCTTC.

This clonotype was detected only a few times. The chain couples TRBV20-1 to TRBJ1-5, with unresolved D. CDR3 length equals 16 residues. The V gene's germline CDR1 is DFQATT and CDR2 SNEGSKA (reference sequence). Trimming cost V 3 bases and J 1 base, with 16 bases left between them. The CDR3 reads CSARDRRMGSNQPQHF. The CDR3 region has the DNA TGCAGTGCTAGGGACCGCAGGATGGGAAGCAATCAGCCCCAGCATTTT.

The J gene is TRBJ2-1, the V gene TRBV19; 7 bases are a match to TRBD2. Germline loops: CDR1 LNHDA, CDR2 SQIVND (reference sequence). The CDR3 spans 17 residues. The trim removed 3 bases at V and 8 bases at J, leaving 16 bases unmatched. The CDR3 DNA follows: TGTGCCAGTAGTATTTTGCGGACGACTAGCACGGGCCATGAGCAGTTCTTC. Translating gives CASSILRTTSTGHEQFF.

This clonotype has only one observation. This sequence may be a read error, since a much larger clone differs from it by one base. The chain couples TRBV4-1 to TRBJ2-7, with a weak D call TRBD1 (6 bases). V was trimmed by 0 bases and J by 3 bases, leaving 12 bases between them. The CDR3 is 15 residues long. CDR1 MGHRA and CDR2 YSYEKL come from the germline V gene. The CDR3 region has the DNA TGCGCCAGCAGCCAAGATCGGACAGCATACTACGAGCAGTACTTC. It specifies CASSQDRTAYYEQYF.

The rearrangement joins TRBV5-5 to TRBJ1-2, with D hard to call. The CDR3 spans 16 residues. Germline V gives CDR1 SGHKS, CDR2 YYEKEE (reference sequence). V lost 0 bases and J lost 0, with 12 bases in between. CDR3 residues: CASSLATGKANYGYTF. The CDR3, as DNA: TGTGCCAGCAGCTTGGCCACGGGGAAAGCTAACTATGGCTACACCTTC.

The chain has TRBV6-5 and TRBJ2-7, with 8 bases that match TRBD1. Germline values: CDR1 MNHEY, CDR2 SVGAGI. This CDR3 has 14 amino acids. The junction had 3 bases not matched to a gene; V was cut back by 4 bases and J by 1 base. The CDR3 loop is CASSWDRKSYEQYF. In nucleotides, the CDR3 is TGTGCCAGCAGTTGGGACAGGAAGTCCTACGAGCAGTACTTC.

This clonotype has a handful of counts. The gene calls are TRBV7-9 and TRBJ1-2; no clear D gene. The CDR3 loop spans 13 amino acids. Between the trimmed V and J ends, which lost 5 bases and 8 bases, there was a span of 15 bases. The germline CDR1 and CDR2 sequences are SEHNR and FQNEAQ (reference sequence). The CDR3 DNA reads TGTGCCAGCAGCCCTTCGGCGTTTGGGGGCTACACCTTC. It translates to CASSPSAFGGYTF. The full variable domain, with the rest looked up from reference TRBV7-9 and TRBJ1-2, is DTGVSQNPRHKITKRGQNVTFRCDPISEHNRLYWYRQTLGQGPEFLTYFQNEAQLEKSRLLSDRFSAERPKGSFSTLEIQRTEQGDSAMYLCASSPSAFGGYTFGSGTRLTVV.

Comments on this clonotype: At one of its ends the junction is not consistent with the germline gene, which may arise from a read error. The chain has TRBV9 and TRBJ2-1; TRBD1 aligns across 8 bases. This CDR3 has 15 amino acids. Germline V gene data show CDR1 as SGDLS and CDR2 as YYNGEE. The CDR3 DNA is TGTGTCAGCAGCGTGACGACAGGGGTTATCAATGAGCAGTTCTTC. This encodes CVSSVTTGVINEQFF.

The V call is TRBV7-2, the J call TRBJ2-3, with 13 bases identical to TRBD2. Germline lookup yields CDR1 SGHTA and CDR2 FQGNSA. The CDR3 loop spans 16 amino acids. V lost 5 bases, J lost 5 bases, and 7 bases stayed unmatched. CDR3 coding DNA: TGTGCCAGCAGCAACGGACTAGCGGGAGCGATAGATACGCAGTATTTT. It translates to CASSNGLAGAIDTQYF.

A few counts support this clonotype. The genes are TRBV12-3 or TRBV12-4 and TRBJ2-1; possibly TRBD1 for D (6 bases). The CDR3 is made up of 13 amino acids. Trimming removed 7 bases at V and 7 bases at J, with 14 bases between. This chain's CDR3 is CASNGGARNEQFF. The CDR3 DNA is TGTGCCAGCAATGGGGGCGCGAGGAATGAGCAGTTCTTC.